Shown below are 9 T cell receptor beta chains from a single sample sequenced in a study of tumor-infiltrating lymphocytes in primary liver carcinoma. From 20-30 mg of unsorted bulk tissue, DNA and RNA were co-extracted together. Making TCR beta cDNA involved 400 to 600 ng total RNA and a constant-region primer. Slightly modified ARM-PCR with three nested multiplex PCR rounds yielded TCR beta libraries. PCR rounds one and two used TRBV1-TRBV30 forward primers with a C-beta reverse primer for approximately 10 cycles each. TCRdb used MiXCR to reprocess the multiplex PCR reads, holding one entry per CDR3 protein. The sample yields around 120,000 distinct CDR3 sequences, around 60% seen once. The sample taken for sequencing was liver tumor tissue from sampling region 1. This sample's subset: tumor region T1, superior pole. The receptors originated from a woman aged 60-75 years with primary liver carcinoma and hepatitis B virus infection.

Concerning this clonotype: Being one base from a much bigger clone, this may be a read error. The rearrangement links TRBV6-6 to TRBJ2-7; no firm D call. The CDR3 spans 14 residues. The V gene's germline CDR1 is MNHNY and CDR2 SVGAGI (reference sequence). Here the CDR3 reads CASRSPRQFYKQYF. Here the CDR3 DNA reads TGTGCCAGCAGATCCCCTAGGCAATTCTACAAGCAGTACTTC.

This clonotype was seen only once. One end of the junction is discordant with germline, which a read error may explain. This chain joins TRBV6-1 and TRBJ1-1; D remains unclear. Germline CDR1 is MNHNS and CDR2 is SASEGT. The CDR3 loop spans 13 amino acids. The CDR3 DNA sequence: TGCGCCAGCAGTAGGGTGATTGACGCTGAAGCTTTCTTC. This sequence encodes CASSRVIDAEAFF.

Concerning this clonotype: It may be a read error: a sequence one base away is much more abundant. The J gene is TRBJ1-3, the V gene TRBV7-9; D gene uncertain. Germline lookup yields CDR1 SEHNR and CDR2 FQNEAQ (reference sequence). The CDR3 runs 14 residues. Trimming stripped 8 bases from V and 0 bases from J, with 11 bases between. The DNA of the CDR3 is TGTGCCAGCTGCACGCTGGTCTCTGGAAACACCATATATTTT. Its translation: CASCTLVSGNTIYF.

On this clonotype itself: The conserved final phenylalanine or tryptophan is absent from the CDR3, which likely points to a read error. The chain couples TRBV11-3 to TRBJ2-7, with D possibly TRBD1 on 5 matching bases. Germline lookup yields CDR1 SGHNT and CDR2 YENEEA. CDR3 size: 14 residues. In DNA, the CDR3 is TGTGCCAGCAGCCTCCCCACAGGACCCTATGAGCAGTACTTG. Translating it yields CASSLPTGPYEQYL.

This clonotype was picked up many times. This rearrangement joins TRBV4-2 to TRBJ2-7, with TRBD2 matching 9 bases. The junction had 8 bases not matched to a gene; V was cut back by 1 base and J by 1 base. This CDR3 has 17 amino acids. Germline assignment: CDR1 LGHNA and CDR2 YNFKEQ. The CDR3 reads CASSQGDGLARSYEQYF. CDR3 coding DNA: TGTGCCAGCAGCCAAGGGGATGGACTAGCGCGTTCCTACGAGCAGTACTTC.

Concerning this clonotype: Since a much larger clone is just one base distant, this may be a read error. This chain uses TRBV10-1 with TRBJ2-7, with D perhaps matching TRBD2 (7 bases). Germline assignment: CDR1 WNHNN and CDR2 SYGVQD (reference sequence). The CDR3 extends over 13 amino acids. The V gene lost 7 bases and the J gene lost 6 bases, with 16 bases spanning the gap. CDR3 bases: TGCGCCAGCAATCGGGGGGCCATGGTCGAGCAGTACTTC. It is translated as CASNRGAMVEQYF.

With regard to this clonotype: A read error is possible here, since a much larger clone lies one base away. V and J are TRBV7-3 and TRBJ1-1; tentative D call: TRBD1 (5 bases). Germline-derived CDR1 and CDR2 are SGHTA and FQGTGA. The CDR3 covers 15 residues. CDR3: CASSSNPGGRTEAIF. Written as DNA, the CDR3 is TGTGCCAGCAGCTCCAACCCGGGGGGTAGGACTGAAGCTATCTTT.

A word on this clonotype: Since a much larger clone is just one base distant, this may be a read error. The rearrangement joins TRBV6-1 to TRBJ2-1; TRBD2 aligns across 8 bases. The CDR3 sequence is 14 residues long. Per the germline V gene, CDR1 is MNHNS and CDR2 is SASEGT. CDR3 sequence (DNA): TGTGTCAGCAGGGAACCGGGACTAGTAAATGAGCAGTTCTTC. Its translation is CVSREPGLVNEQFF.

The table lists this clonotype with a count of one. The junction differs from germline at one of its ends, possibly a read error. The rearrangement links TRBV5-6 to TRBJ2-1, with D unresolved. The germline V gene has CDR1 SGHDT and CDR2 YYEEEE. The CDR3 is made up of 13 amino acids. CDR3 loop: CDSSLYVGREQFF. CDR3 DNA: TGTGACAGCAGCTTGTACGTCGGCCGTGAGCAGTTCTTC.